This entry lists 7 T cell receptor beta chains sequenced from one sample in a study of blood T cell repertoires in COVID-19 (TCRdb year 2020). Preparation of the library involved the immunoSEQ multiplex PCR assay. TCRdb carries this immuneACCESS record with in-frame sequences only. Its versions omit some clonotypes, under half of them owing to an unresolved V gene in the studies checked, with the rest unexplained. This sample holds approximately 300,000 clones; around 90% were observed only once. Of the sample, roughly 6.8% is held by the ten largest clones. Sequenced input: peripheral blood. The receptors derive from a woman in her twenties or thirties with COVID-19, enrolled during active disease.

V and J are TRBV9 and TRBJ2-3, with a possible D match to TRBD2 (7 bases). This CDR3 has 13 amino acids. The germline gives CDR1 SGDLS, CDR2 YYNGEE. Trimming took 7 bases from V and 3 from J, leaving 12 bases between them. CDR3 nucleotides: TGTGCCAGCGGACTAGGGGGAACAGATACGCAGTATTTT. This translates into CASGLGGTDTQYF.

V and J are TRBV6-6 and TRBJ2-3; TRBD1 is a possible D gene (5 bases). The germline V gene has CDR1 MNHNY and CDR2 SVGAGI (reference sequence). This CDR3 comprises 15 residues. V was trimmed by 6 bases and J by 6 bases, leaving 19 bases between them. CDR3: CASRATGSRLDTQYF. As DNA, the CDR3 is TGTGCCAGCAGGGCTACAGGTTCCCGGTTGGATACGCAGTATTTT.

The V gene is TRBV28, the J gene TRBJ1-1; 8 positions agree with TRBD1. The germline V gene has CDR1 MDHEN and CDR2 SYDVKM. The CDR3 has 17 residues. With 5 bases clipped from V and 4 bases from J, the junction kept 15 bases outside the gene matches. The CDR3 DNA sequence: TGTGCCAGCAGTACAGGGGGGTTGGTTCAAGTAGGCACTGAAGCTTTCTTT. Translation gives CASSTGGLVQVGTEAFF.

The J gene is TRBJ2-7, the V gene TRBV4-1; TRBD2 matches 14 bases. With 4 bases clipped from V and 2 bases from J, the junction kept 1 base outside the gene matches. The CDR3 runs 15 residues. Germline V gene lookup returns CDR1 MGHRA and CDR2 YSYEKL. Written as DNA, the CDR3 is TGCGCCAGCAGCCCGACTAGCGGGAGGGCCTACGAGCAGTACTTC. It yields the protein CASSPTSGRAYEQYF.

This chain uses TRBV28 with TRBJ2-1, with D maybe TRBD1 (5 bases). From germline, CDR1 is MDHEN and CDR2 SYDVKM. The CDR3 is 14 amino acids. The germline V and J ends were trimmed by 4 bases and 3 bases, with 10 bases remaining between them. The CDR3 DNA follows: TGTGCCAGCAGTTCCTCCAGGGACTACAATGAGCAGTTCTTC. Encoded protein: CASSSSRDYNEQFF.

The rearrangement links TRBV9 to TRBJ2-7, with TRBD2 matching 12 bases. J lost 6 bases, V lost 3 bases, and 4 bases had no gene match. This CDR3 spans 14 amino acids. Germline V gives CDR1 SGDLS, CDR2 YYNGEE. The CDR3 protein is CASSALAGGTEQYF. CDR3 coding DNA: TGTGCCAGCAGCGCCCTAGCGGGAGGGACCGAGCAGTACTTC.

The CDR3 DNA follows: TGCGCCAGCAGCCAAGATCCAACTAGCGGGAGAAGTGAGCAGTACTTC. Its protein product is CASSQDPTSGRSEQYF. V usage is TRBV4-3 and J usage is TRBJ2-7; 11 bases are shared with TRBD2. The CDR3 contains 16 residues. CDR1 is LGHNA and CDR2 is YSLEER in the germline V gene. The trim removed 0 bases at V and 7 bases at J, leaving 8 bases unmatched.